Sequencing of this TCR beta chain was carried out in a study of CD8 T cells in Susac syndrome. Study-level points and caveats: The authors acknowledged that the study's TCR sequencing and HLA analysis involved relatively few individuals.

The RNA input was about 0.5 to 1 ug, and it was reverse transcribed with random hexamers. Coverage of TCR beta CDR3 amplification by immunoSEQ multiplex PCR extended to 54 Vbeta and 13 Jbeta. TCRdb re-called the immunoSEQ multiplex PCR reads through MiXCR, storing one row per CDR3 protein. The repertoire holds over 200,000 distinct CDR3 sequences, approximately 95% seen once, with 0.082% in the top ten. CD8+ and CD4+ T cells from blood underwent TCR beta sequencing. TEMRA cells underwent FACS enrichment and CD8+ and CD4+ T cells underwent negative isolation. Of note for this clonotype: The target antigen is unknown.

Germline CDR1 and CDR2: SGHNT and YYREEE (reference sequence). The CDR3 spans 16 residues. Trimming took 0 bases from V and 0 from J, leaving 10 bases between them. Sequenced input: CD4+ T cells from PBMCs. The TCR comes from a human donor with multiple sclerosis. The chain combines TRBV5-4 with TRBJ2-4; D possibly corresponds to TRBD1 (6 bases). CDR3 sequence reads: CASSLEQGIAKNIQYF. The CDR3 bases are TGTGCCAGCAGCTTGGAGCAGGGGATAGCCAAAAACATTCAGTACTTC.